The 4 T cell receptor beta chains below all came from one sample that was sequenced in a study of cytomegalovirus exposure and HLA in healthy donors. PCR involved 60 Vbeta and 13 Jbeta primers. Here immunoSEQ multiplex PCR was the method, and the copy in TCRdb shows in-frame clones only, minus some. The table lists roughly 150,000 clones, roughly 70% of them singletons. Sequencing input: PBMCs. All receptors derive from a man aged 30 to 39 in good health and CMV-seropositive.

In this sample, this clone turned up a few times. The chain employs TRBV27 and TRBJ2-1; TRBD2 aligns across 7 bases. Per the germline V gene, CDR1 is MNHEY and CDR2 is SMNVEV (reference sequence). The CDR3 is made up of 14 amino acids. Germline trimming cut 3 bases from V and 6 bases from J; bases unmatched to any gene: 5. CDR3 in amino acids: CASSFAGVINEQFF. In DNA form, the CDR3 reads TGTGCCAGCAGTTTCGCGGGAGTGATCAATGAGCAGTTCTTC.

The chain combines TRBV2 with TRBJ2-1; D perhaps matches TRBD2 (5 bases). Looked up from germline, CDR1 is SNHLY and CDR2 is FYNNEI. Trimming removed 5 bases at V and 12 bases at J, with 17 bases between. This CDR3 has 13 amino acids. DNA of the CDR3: TGTGCCAGCAGTAAACCAGCGGAGATTGGGCAGTTCTTC. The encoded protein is CASSKPAEIGQFF.

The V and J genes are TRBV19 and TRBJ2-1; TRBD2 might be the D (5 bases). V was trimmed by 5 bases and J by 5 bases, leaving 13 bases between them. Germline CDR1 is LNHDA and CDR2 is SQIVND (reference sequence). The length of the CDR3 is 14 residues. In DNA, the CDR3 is TGTGCCAGTAGTGGGCCGGACTGGGACAATGAGCAGTTCTTC. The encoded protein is CASSGPDWDNEQFF.

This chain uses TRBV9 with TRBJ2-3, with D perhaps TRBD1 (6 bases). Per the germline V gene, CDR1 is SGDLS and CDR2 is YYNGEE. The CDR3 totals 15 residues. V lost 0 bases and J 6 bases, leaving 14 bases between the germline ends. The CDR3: CASSVEVQGADTQYF. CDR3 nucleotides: TGTGCCAGCAGCGTAGAGGTACAGGGAGCGGATACGCAGTATTTT.